Presented here are 22 T cell receptor beta chains from one specimen sequenced in a study of yellow fever vaccine responses in identical twins. TCRdb re-analysed the RT-PCR reads in MiXCR, keeping a single row per CDR3 protein. The sample carries about 19,000 distinct CDR3 sequences, around 70% recorded once. The sample in question was T cells from blood (PBMCs), unsorted or a sorted subset (not recorded which), obtained before or after yellow fever vaccination (not recorded which). These receptors all come from a woman aged 18-29 years who received the yellow fever vaccine.

In this sample, this clonotype turned up a few times. The chain has TRBV5-3 and TRBJ2-1, with 11 positions matching TRBD2. TRBV5-3 is an ORF; its function is uncertain. This CDR3 region has 17 residues. With V trimmed by 3 bases and J by 9 bases, 14 bases remained unmatched. DNA of the CDR3: TGTGCCAGAAGCTCAAGACTAGCGGGGAGTAAGATGTGTGAGCAGTTCTTC. Its protein is CARSSRLAGSKMCEQFF.

The rearrangement links TRBV24-1 to TRBJ2-7; the D is unclear. Trimming pared 6 bases from V and 6 bases from J, leaving 11 bases between. Germline V gene sequence: CDR1 KGHDR, CDR2 SFDVKD. CDR3 length: 12 amino acids. CDR3 bases: TGTGCCACCAGTTTAGGGCGCGGCGAGCAGTACTTC. The encoded protein is CATSLGRGEQYF.

J is TRBJ2-7 and V is TRBV4-1; 8 positions agree with TRBD1. V gave up 2 bases and J gave up 1 base; unmatched junction bases: 4. The germline V gene has CDR1 MGHRA and CDR2 YSYEKL. This CDR3 spans 15 amino acids. In DNA form, the CDR3 reads TGCGCCAGCAGCCAACAGGGGGCTAGTTCCTACGAGCAGTACTTC. This codes for CASSQQGASSYEQYF.

V and J are TRBV7-6 and TRBJ2-2, with D possibly TRBD2 on 6 matching bases. CDR3 length equals 15 residues. V was cut by 2 bases and J by 0 bases, with 7 bases left in between. CDR1 SGHVS and CDR2 FNYEAQ come from the germline V gene. The CDR3 sequence: CASSLWGANTGELFF. Written as DNA, the CDR3 is TGTGCCAGCAGCTTATGGGGGGCGAACACCGGGGAGCTGTTTTTT.

The chain recombines TRBV11-1 with TRBJ2-7, with D perhaps matching TRBD1 (6 bases). The germline gives CDR1 SGHAT, CDR2 FQDESV (reference sequence). This CDR3 has 17 residues. The V gene lost 2 bases and the J gene lost 2 bases, with 19 bases spanning the gap. The CDR3 DNA reads as TGTGCCAGCAGCTTATCCCCAGGGGCCCCAGAGGCCTACGAGCAGTACTTC. Its protein is CASSLSPGAPEAYEQYF.

The chain is built from TRBV21-1 and TRBJ1-2; the D call TRBD1 from the table was never checked on the DNA. TRBV21-1 is noted as a pseudogene. The CDR3 consists of 15 residues. CDR3 bases: TGTGCCAGCAGCAAAACAGGAGTCGGGGTCTATGGCTACACCTTC. Protein: CASSKTGVGVYGYTF.

The V and J genes are TRBV7-8 and TRBJ1-2, with TRBD1 matching over 7 bases. Looked up from germline, CDR1 is SGHVS and CDR2 is FQNEAQ. CDR3 length: 14 residues. V trimming: 7 bases; J trimming: 0 bases; junction bases outside the gene matches: 5. This chain's CDR3 is CASTGQDPNYGYTF. The CDR3 nucleotides read TGTGCCAGCACCGGACAGGACCCTAACTATGGCTACACCTTC.

The J gene is TRBJ2-1, the V gene TRBV12-3 or TRBV12-4, with a possible D match to TRBD2 (5 bases). V lost 11 bases, J lost 1 base, and 9 bases lay in between. This CDR3 is 12 amino acids long. DNA of the CDR3: TGTGCCGACGGGAATTCCTACAATGAGCAGTTCTTC. Translating it yields CADGNSYNEQFF.

This clonotype turned up a few times. The chain carries TRBV15 and TRBJ1-1, with TRBD1 matching 8 bases. After removal of 6 bases from V and 5 bases from J, the junction contained 8 bases not matched to a gene. CDR1 LNHNV and CDR2 YYDKDF come from the germline V gene (reference sequence). The length of the CDR3 is 14 residues. CDR3: CATRLLTGETEAFF. The CDR3 DNA reads as TGTGCCACCAGGTTATTGACAGGGGAGACTGAAGCTTTCTTT.

J is TRBJ1-4 and V is TRBV7-9; D perhaps matches TRBD1 (5 bases). Trimming shortened V by 1 base and J by 13 bases, and 13 bases separated the two germline ends. This CDR3 has 13 residues. CDR1 is SEHNR and CDR2 is FQNEAQ in the germline V gene (reference sequence). The DNA of the CDR3 is TGTGCCAGCAGCTTAGTAGGGGCGGAGGTACTGTTTTTT. Translation gives CASSLVGAEVLFF.

The V gene is TRBV3-1, the J gene TRBJ1-1; D is possibly TRBD1 (5 bases). The CDR3 runs to 15 residues. V gave up 5 bases and J gave up 1 base, with 14 bases separating them. Germline loops: CDR1 LGHDT, CDR2 YNNKEL (reference sequence). The CDR3 loop reads CASSDPGRKNTEAFF. The CDR3 region has the DNA TGTGCCAGCAGCGACCCGGGACGGAAGAACACTGAAGCTTTCTTT.

V is TRBV20-1 and J is TRBJ2-5; TRBD2 agrees at 10 bases. The CDR3 is made up of 14 amino acids. Per germline, CDR1 DFQATT and CDR2 SNEGSKA (reference sequence). V lost 3 bases, J lost 1 base, and 2 bases stayed unmatched. CDR3 coding DNA: TGCAGTGCTAGCGCTAGCGGGGGCCAAGAGACCCAGTACTTC. Its translation: CSASASGGQETQYF.

The chain uses TRBV7-6 and TRBJ2-5; D gene uncertain. The CDR3 extends over 14 amino acids. Per germline, CDR1 SGHVS and CDR2 FNYEAQ. Trimming pared 2 bases from V and 4 bases from J, leaving 11 bases between. The CDR3 DNA is TGTGCCAGCAGCTTAATTCCCACTTCAGAGACCCAGTACTTC. The encoded protein is CASSLIPTSETQYF.

The count of this clonotype is one. The rearrangement joins TRBV3-1 to TRBJ1-2, with 7 bases identical to TRBD1. CDR1 is LGHDT, CDR2 YNNKEL, per germline (reference sequence). V shed 0 bases and J 4 bases; nucleotides not matched to a gene: 5. The CDR3 contains 15 residues. In DNA form, the CDR3 reads TGTGCCAGCAGCCAAGATTACAGGGGCAGCTATGGCTACACCTTC. It yields the protein CASSQDYRGSYGYTF. Variable domain in full (rest from reference TRBV3-1 and TRBJ1-2): DTAVSQTPKYLVTQMGNDKSIKCEQNLGHDTMYWYKQDSKKFLKIMFSYNNKELIINETVPNRFSPKSPDKAHLNLHINSLELGDSAVYFCASSQDYRGSYGYTFGSGTRLTVV.

The rearrangement uses TRBV11-3 and TRBJ2-5, with D uncertain. V lost 3 bases, J lost 5 bases, and 4 bases lay in between. Germline-derived CDR1 and CDR2 are SGHNT and YENEEA. CDR3 length: 11 amino acids. The CDR3 here is CASSFYETQYF. CDR3 nucleotide sequence: TGTGCCAGCAGCTTTTATGAGACCCAGTACTTC.

The chain is built from TRBV13 and TRBJ2-6; unclear D gene. Trimming removed 11 bases at V and 0 bases at J, with 20 bases between. The CDR3 has 17 residues. CDR1 is PRHDT, CDR2 FYEKMQ, per germline (reference sequence). CDR3: CAGAPYTPSSGANVLTF. DNA of the CDR3: TGTGCCGGCGCCCCTTATACGCCGTCCTCTGGGGCCAACGTCCTGACTTTC.

CDR3 amino acids: CASSEGGYGLGDTQYF. CDR3 DNA sequence: TGTGCCAGCAGTGAAGGAGGCTACGGCCTCGGCGATACGCAGTATTTT. The chain uses TRBV2 and TRBJ2-3; D gene ambiguous. The CDR3 spans 16 residues. V lost 1 base and J lost 6, with 17 bases in between. Germline CDR1 SNHLY, CDR2 FYNNEI. The full variable domain, with the rest looked up from reference TRBV2 and TRBJ2-3, is EPEVTQTPSHQVTQMGQEVILRCVPISNHLYFYWYRQILGQKVEFLVSFYNNEISEKSEIFDDQFSVERPDGSNFTLKIRSTKLEDSAMYFCASSEGGYGLGDTQYFGPGTRLTVL.

The chain links TRBV6-5 to TRBJ1-3; D is perhaps TRBD1 (5 bases). Germline V lookup: CDR1 MNHEY, CDR2 SVGAGI. CDR3 size: 14 residues. The V and J ends lost 0 bases and 4 bases respectively, with 7 bases between them. The CDR3 nucleotides are TGTGCCAGCAGTTACTCGACAGAAGGAAACACCATATATTTT. Translation: CASSYSTEGNTIYF.

This clonotype has more than one count but fewer than ten. The J gene is TRBJ2-1, the V gene TRBV5-1; weak D call: TRBD1 (6 bases). The CDR3 spans 13 residues. V lost 2 bases and J lost 6, with 9 bases in between. Germline V gene lookup returns CDR1 SGHRS and CDR2 YFSETQ. The CDR3 sequence is CASSFGQINEQFF. The CDR3 region has the DNA TGCGCCAGCAGCTTTGGACAGATCAATGAGCAGTTCTTC.

This clonotype has only one observation. The chain recombines TRBV5-1 with TRBJ2-7; D may be TRBD2 (5 bases). The CDR3 is 16 amino acids. Germline-derived CDR1 and CDR2 are SGHRS and YFSETQ. The ends were cut back, 1 base at V and 2 bases at J, with 16 bases in the middle. The CDR3 here is CASSLMSGTAAYEQYF. CDR3 DNA sequence: TGCGCCAGCAGCTTGATGTCGGGAACTGCAGCCTACGAGCAGTACTTC.

This clonotype was recorded a few times. This chain joins TRBV3-1 and TRBJ2-5, with D hard to call. The CDR3 has 13 amino acids. V was pared by 1 base and J by 10 bases, with 13 bases between. Germline V gene data show CDR1 as LGHDT and CDR2 as YNNKEL (reference sequence). The CDR3: CASSQGATGNQYF. CDR3 nucleotide sequence: TGTGCCAGCAGCCAAGGGGCTACCGGAAACCAGTACTTC.

This clonotype was seen once. The chain carries TRBV20-1 and TRBJ2-1; D remains unclear. This CDR3 has 14 amino acids. Germline-derived CDR1 and CDR2 are DFQATT and SNEGSKA (reference sequence). V was clipped by 7 bases and J by 1 base, with 14 bases between them. In DNA, the CDR3 is TGCAGTGAGACCCGACGCGGTTCCTACAATGAGCAGTTCTTC. Its translation is CSETRRGSYNEQFF.